The entry below describes one T cell receptor beta chain. The antigen is unknown. Alongside a J-beta primer mix, a sample-barcoded 5' primer served in a second PCR lasting roughly 7 to 11 cycles. Using its own MiXCR run on the 5' RACE reads, TCRdb lists one record per CDR3 protein. The repertoire holds under 1 million distinct CDR3 sequences, with under 45% as singletons. This specimen belongs to a study of blood T cells in healthy people across ages. Study findings and constraints: Across the age range, TCR beta diversity per million T cells fell in a roughly linear way. The study found TCR beta diversity correlated strongly with naive T cell percentage. Both naive CD4+ cell counts and diversity were greater in long-lived donors than in aged donors.

This CDR3 spans 17 amino acids. Trimming cost V 5 bases and J 1 base; bases outside gene matches: 8. The germline V gene has CDR1 SGHTA and CDR2 FQGTGA. Those donating, healthy Caucasian individuals from Russia, were aged about 6 to 90. The source of this sequence is a man between 60 and 75 years old in good health. The chain employs TRBV7-3 and TRBJ2-1, with 10 bases identical to TRBD2. Sequencing used blood. This CDR3 is CASSRLPSGSSYNEQFF. The CDR3 DNA reads TGTGCCAGCAGCCGATTACCTAGCGGGAGTTCCTACAATGAGCAGTTCTTC.